This T cell receptor (beta chain) emerged from a study of T cells in tuberculosis (dated by TCRdb to the late 2010s). At the level of the whole study: In the study, CD1B tetramers and high-throughput TCR immunosequencing were combined to characterize T cells specific for the mycobacterial lipid antigen glucose monomycolate (GMM). IGRA-negative adolescents, IGRA-positive adolescents with latent tuberculosis and adults with active tuberculosis, ten per group, were compared in a South African clinical cohort. What the work shows at the level of the full study, not this receptor alone: Smaller mean NN-distances to GMM-specific TCRs were observed in active tuberculosis TCR-alpha repertoires than in IGRA-negative controls, suggesting clonal expansion of GMM-specific TCRs. Smaller NN-distances were partly driven by shorter CDR3-alpha lengths in active tuberculosis patients, and statistical significance was not reached for the TCR-beta difference. Clinical samples were selected based on the availability of cryopreserved specimens, with adults included as active tuberculosis cases and adolescents included as controls. A classifier using the diverse GMM-specific repertoire reached 87% accuracy (AUROC around 0.9), compared with more than 65% accuracy using GEM motif frequencies.

A note on this clone: The antigen it recognizes is unknown. There are no base qualities to consult, and no much larger clone falls within one base.

At study entry, a tuberculin skin test and the QuantiFERON-TB GOLD In-Tube IGRA were used to screen adolescents for latent tuberculosis infection. Immunosequencing was performed on unsorted cryopreserved PBMC, with 110,000 or so T cells per clinical donor covered on average. Eleven high schools in the Worcester region of the Western Cape, South Africa, served as enrollment sites for adolescents aged 12 to 18 years. About 10 M. tuberculosis-infected and approximately 10 uninfected adolescents were selected with matching for age and sex. Adolescent PBMC were isolated from freshly drawn heparinized blood by density centrifugation and cryopreserved. Per the germline V gene, SGHRS is the CDR1 and YFSETQ is the CDR2. Germline trimming: 2 bases from V, 4 bases from J; junction bases outside gene matches: 4. The CDR3 has 15 amino acids, counting the end cysteine and phenylalanine. Of all the DNA, just the CDR3 is kept, 45 bases in frame from base 1.

TCR libraries were generated with the immunoSEQ multiplex PCR assay, using TCR-beta and/or TCR-alpha/delta assays for each sample. The Illumina high-throughput platform was used to sequence the amplified TCR libraries. From the authors' description of their analysis: Clustering and dimensionality reduction were performed using pairwise TCRdist distances among GMM-specific receptors from ex vivo sorted or in vitro expanded T cells. The score assigned to each clinical repertoire was mean NN-distance, meaning the average TCRdist to the nearest 10% of tetramer-positive reference sequences. GEM TCR motif frequency was calculated as the fraction of unique TCRs that matched known GEM sequences by V/J usage and CDR3 length. Linear discriminant analysis with leave-one-out cross-validation, implemented in scikit-learn, was used to classify active tuberculosis. TCRdb re-hosts the immuneACCESS table, in-frame sequences only. Its copies lack some clones; in the studies checked, an unresolved V gene accounts for under half of them, and the cause for the rest is not known. The D gene and trimming were derived from the DNA, and the V and J assignments and clone size from that table. This sample is represented by 29,000 or so clones; approximately 95% of them were singletons. Just under 5% of the sample comes from the top ten.

The sequence came from a donor aged 10-29 years with latent tuberculosis or without tuberculosis infection. Sequenced input: PBMCs. In this chain, TRBV5-1 is recombined with TRBJ1-4; 8 of the junction bases match TRBD1. Here is the DNA: TGCGCCAGCAGCTTCGGACAGGGAGGTAATGAAAAACTGTTTTTT. Its amino acids are CASSFGQGGNEKLFF.